The source of this TCR beta chain is a study of blood T cell repertoires in COVID-19. Overall study context: Some COVID-19 samples were acute and others convalescent; all came from the United States, Italy and Spain. PBMCs, B-cell-depleted T cells, or T cells were the source of the cDNA or gDNA that made up the material.

Authors' processing steps: Estimated nucleated cell counts came from reference gene primer amplification. Using immunoSEQ multiplex PCR, the repertoire was profiled, and TCRdb retains in-frame clones only, with some absent. V and J calls and clone size are those listed in that table; D and trimming were worked out from the DNA. The table has 80,000 to 95,000 clones, around three quarters seen once. The CDR3 spans 13 residues. Germline lookup yields CDR1 SNHLY and CDR2 FYNNEI. The V and J ends lost 7 bases and 6 bases respectively, with 15 bases between them. The material sequenced was peripheral blood. V and J are TRBV2 and TRBJ1-1; possibly TRBD1 for D (6 bases). This receptor was taken from a woman older than 75 with active or convalescent COVID-19. The CDR3 is CASTRYRAPEAFF. In DNA form, the CDR3 reads TGTGCCAGCACCAGATACAGGGCCCCTGAAGCTTTCTTT.